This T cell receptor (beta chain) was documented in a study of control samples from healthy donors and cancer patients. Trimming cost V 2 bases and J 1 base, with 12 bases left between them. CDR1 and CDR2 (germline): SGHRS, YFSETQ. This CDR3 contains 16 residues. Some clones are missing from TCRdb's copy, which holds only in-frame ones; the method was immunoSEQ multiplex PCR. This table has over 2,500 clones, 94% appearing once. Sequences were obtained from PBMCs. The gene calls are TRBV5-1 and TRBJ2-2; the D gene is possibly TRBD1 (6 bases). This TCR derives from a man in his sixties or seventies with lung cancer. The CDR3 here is CASSLQGYQNTGELFF. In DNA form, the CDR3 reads TGCGCCAGCAGCTTACAGGGATACCAGAACACCGGGGAGCTGTTTTTT.